Listed here are 2 T cell receptor beta chains from one sample, sequenced in a study of T cell responses to AZD1222 COVID-19 vaccine. Here immunoSEQ multiplex PCR was the method, and the copy in TCRdb shows in-frame clones only, minus some. The sample yields 70,000 to 90,000 clones, 86% seen once. The sample consisted of peripheral blood, taken on day 0 of AZD1222 vaccination. All receptors derive from an adult in good health.

This chain uses TRBV7-2 with TRBJ1-2; D is perhaps TRBD1 (5 bases). CDR1 SGHTA and CDR2 FQGNSA come from the germline V gene. The length of the CDR3 is 15 residues. The ends were cut back, 5 bases at V and 4 bases at J, with 17 bases in the middle. CDR3 nucleotide sequence: TGTGCCAGCAGCCCCTGGCCCCCGAGGGGCTATGGCTACACCTTC. It encodes CASSPWPPRGYGYTF.

The gene calls are TRBV19 and TRBJ1-5, with a weak D call TRBD1 (5 bases). The CDR3 runs 14 residues. Germline-derived CDR1 and CDR2 are LNHDA and SQIVND (reference sequence). V lost 3 bases, J lost 4 bases, and 10 bases lay in between. Written as DNA, the CDR3 is TGTGCCAGTAGTATGGGCAGGGAAAATCAGCCCCAGCATTTT. Translating gives CASSMGRENQPQHF.